Listed here are 25 T cell receptor beta chains from one sample, sequenced in a study of identical twins. TCRdb used MiXCR to reprocess the 5' RACE reads, holding one entry per CDR3 protein. This sample has around 490,000 distinct CDR3 sequences, with more than 20% found just once. These records were also assigned to another study, of yellow fever vaccine responses in identical twins.

The sequenced sample consisted of CD4+ T cells sorted from blood. The source of these receptors is a woman in her late teens or twenties in good health.

This clonotype appeared a few times. The chain employs TRBV2 and TRBJ2-1, with a possible D match to TRBD1 (5 bases). The CDR3 is made up of 12 amino acids. Looked up from germline, CDR1 is SNHLY and CDR2 is FYNNEI. The ends were cut back, 7 bases at V and 7 bases at J, with 11 bases in the middle. The CDR3 loop reads CASNPGQNEQFF. The CDR3 DNA reads as TGTGCCAGCAATCCAGGGCAGAATGAGCAGTTCTTC.

The rearrangement joins TRBV20-1 to TRBJ1-5; D call uncertain. Deletions cut 4 bases from V and 2 bases from J, with 15 bases between. Per the germline V gene, CDR1 is DFQATT and CDR2 is SNEGSKA (reference sequence). The CDR3 has 15 amino acids. CDR3 nucleotides: TGCAGTGCTAAAACACTGGATGGTGGCAATCAGCCCCAGCATTTT. Protein: CSAKTLDGGNQPQHF.

This clonotype was observed at least ten times. V gene TRBV29-1 combines with J gene TRBJ1-5; 7 bases align to TRBD1. This CDR3 contains 13 residues. Germline CDR1 reads SQVTM; CDR2 reads ANQGSEA. V lost 4 bases and J lost 4; bases outside the gene matches: 4. The CDR3 region has the DNA TGCAGCGTTGGACAGGGAGGGAATCAGCCCCAGCATTTT. Translated: CSVGQGGNQPQHF.

This clonotype was seen many times. V and J are TRBV5-1 and TRBJ1-2, with TRBD1 matching over 7 bases. With 5 bases clipped from V and 4 bases from J, the junction kept 11 bases outside the gene matches. The CDR3 loop spans 15 amino acids. Germline CDR1 reads SGHRS; CDR2 reads YFSETQ. The CDR3 here is CASSNGTASSYGYTF. The CDR3 DNA reads as TGCGCCAGCAGTAACGGGACAGCAAGCTCCTATGGCTACACCTTC.

The CDR3 reads CASRTQGPYNEQFF. CDR3 DNA: TGTGCCAGCAGAACACAGGGTCCCTACAATGAGCAGTTCTTC. V usage is TRBV6-1 and J usage is TRBJ2-1; tentatively, D is TRBD1 (6 bases). Germline V lookup: CDR1 MNHNS, CDR2 SASEGT. V was cut by 6 bases and J by 2 bases, with 11 bases left in between. CDR3 length equals 14 residues.

The sample holds a few counts of this clonotype. The chain combines TRBV2 with TRBJ2-7, with D perhaps matching TRBD2 (6 bases). Germline loops: CDR1 SNHLY, CDR2 FYNNEI. The CDR3 is 17 residues long. V lost 1 base and J lost 6, with 22 bases in between. CDR3 in amino acids: CASSEEGLLSALGEQYF. In nucleotides, the CDR3 is TGTGCCAGCAGTGAAGAGGGACTCCTCTCCGCCTTGGGCGAGCAGTACTTC.

This clonotype has only a few counts. The rearrangement links TRBV7-2 to TRBJ2-5, with D uncertain. Germline assignment: CDR1 SGHTA and CDR2 FQGNSA. There are 14 residues in the CDR3. Trimming took off 1 base at V and 4 bases at J, with 10 bases between the two ends. CDR3 DNA sequence: TGTGCCAGCAGCTTAGGAGGACCCGGAGAGACCCAGTACTTC. This sequence encodes CASSLGGPGETQYF.

This clonotype was seen a few times. The gene calls are TRBV5-1 and TRBJ2-1; the D is unclear. V lost 0 bases, J lost 8 bases, and 12 bases lay in between. This CDR3 contains 14 residues. Germline V gene lookup returns CDR1 SGHRS and CDR2 YFSETQ. The CDR3 here is CASSLGRSADEQFF. The CDR3 nucleotides read TGCGCCAGCAGCTTGGGGCGGTCCGCCGATGAGCAGTTCTTC.

This clonotype was detected only a few times. The genes are TRBV20-1 and TRBJ1-2; D call uncertain. The germline V gene has CDR1 DFQATT and CDR2 SNEGSKA (reference sequence). The CDR3 consists of 13 residues. V lost 3 bases and J lost 0, with 8 bases in between. In nucleotides, the CDR3 is TGCAGTGCTAGTAAGAATTCTAACTATGGCTACACCTTC. It codes for CSASKNSNYGYTF.

The chain employs TRBV9 and TRBJ2-1, with TRBD1 identical over 8 bases. V gave up 0 bases and J gave up 5 bases; unmatched junction bases: 1. This CDR3 comprises 14 residues. Germline CDR1 reads SGDLS; CDR2 reads YYNGEE. DNA of the CDR3: TGTGCCAGCAGCGTAGGGACAGGGAACAATGAGCAGTTCTTC. Translation gives CASSVGTGNNEQFF.

The DNA for the CDR3 is TGTGCCAGCTCACCGGGATCCCAAGAGACCCAGTACTTC. Residues: CASSPGSQETQYF. V is TRBV18 and J is TRBJ2-5; D is unclear. Germline CDR1 and CDR2: KGHSH and LQKENI. V lost 3 bases and J 1 base, leaving 6 bases between the germline ends. The CDR3 length is 13 residues.

The sample holds a few counts of this clonotype. The chain joins TRBV28 to TRBJ2-1; possibly TRBD1 for D (6 bases). The germline gives CDR1 MDHEN, CDR2 SYDVKM. V was trimmed by 8 bases and J by 7 bases, leaving 6 bases between them. This CDR3 region has 10 residues. The CDR3 region is CASGQNEQFF. CDR3 DNA sequence: TGTGCCAGCGGACAGAATGAGCAGTTCTTC. Complete variable domain (other parts from reference TRBV28 and TRBJ2-1): DVKVTQSSRYLVKRTGEKVFLECVQDMDHENMFWYRQDPGLGLRLIYFSYDVKMKEKGDIPEGYSVSREKKERFSLILESASTNQTSMYLCASGQNEQFFGPGTRLTVL.

This clonotype occurred a few times. This rearrangement joins TRBV6-5 to TRBJ2-7, with 9 bases matching TRBD1. CDR1 and CDR2 (germline): MNHEY, SVGAGI. Trimming at V came to 0 bases and at J to 6 bases, leaving 6 bases not matched to a gene. CDR3 length: 15 residues. This chain's CDR3 is CASSYSGTGLSEQYV. Here the CDR3 DNA reads TGTGCCAGCAGTTACTCCGGGACAGGGCTCAGCGAGCAGTACGTC.

The rearrangement uses TRBV20-1 and TRBJ2-5; D might be TRBD1 or TRBD2, each matching 5 bases. Germline values: CDR1 DFQATT, CDR2 SNEGSKA (reference sequence). CDR3 length equals 11 residues. The CDR3: CSASWGQTQYF. The CDR3 DNA follows: TGCAGCGCAAGCTGGGGACAGACCCAGTACTTC.

The J gene is TRBJ1-1, the V gene TRBV12-3 or TRBV12-4; TRBD1 is a possible D gene (6 bases). CDR3 length equals 15 residues. V lost 3 bases and J lost 11, with 22 bases in between. This chain's CDR3 is CASSFGGAQVTWAFF. The CDR3 nucleotides are TGTGCCAGCAGTTTCGGGGGGGCGCAGGTAACGTGGGCTTTCTTT.

The chain uses TRBV7-9 and TRBJ2-7; no definite D call. The CDR3 totals 12 residues. The V end lost 2 bases, the J end lost 7 bases, and 9 bases lay between the germline ends. Germline assignment: CDR1 SEHNR and CDR2 FQNEAQ (reference sequence). The CDR3 region has the DNA TGTGCCAGCAGCTTACAGGAGTCGGAGCAGTACTTC. Protein: CASSLQESEQYF.

There are a few counts of this clonotype. The chain is built from TRBV7-9 and TRBJ1-4; D not resolved. This CDR3 has 14 amino acids. V was trimmed by 1 base and J by 3 bases, leaving 6 bases between them. Germline CDR1 is SEHNR and CDR2 is FQNEAQ (reference sequence). The CDR3 coding sequence is TGTGCCAGCAGCTTAGGCACAGCTAATGAAAAACTGTTTTTT. Protein product: CASSLGTANEKLFF.

This chain links TRBV7-9 with TRBJ2-3; TRBD1 matches at 10 bases. This CDR3 region has 16 residues. Germline V gives CDR1 SEHNR, CDR2 FQNEAQ (reference sequence). V was pared by 5 bases and J by 3 bases, with 8 bases of the junction left unmatched. The CDR3 bases are TGTGCCAGCAGCCCCGGGACAGGGGCCGAGACAGATACGCAGTATTTT. Residues: CASSPGTGAETDTQYF.

This clonotype was observed many times. This chain uses TRBV20-1 with TRBJ2-1; D is possibly TRBD2 (6 bases). The V end lost 3 bases, the J end lost 0 bases, and 6 bases lay between the germline ends. CDR3 length equals 13 residues. The germline V gene has CDR1 DFQATT and CDR2 SNEGSKA (reference sequence). The CDR3 loop reads CSASGSSYNEQFF. As DNA, the CDR3 is TGCAGTGCTAGCGGGAGCTCCTACAATGAGCAGTTCTTC.

The V gene is TRBV29-1, the J gene TRBJ2-4, with 8 nucleotides matching TRBD1. This CDR3 contains 12 residues. V was clipped by 6 bases and J by 9 bases; unmatched bases: 7. Germline lookup yields CDR1 SQVTM and CDR2 ANQGSEA. The CDR3 DNA is TGCAGCGTCCAGGGGGCGAAGGGCATTCAGTACTTC. Translated: CSVQGAKGIQYF.

This clonotype has only a few counts. This rearrangement joins TRBV3-1 to TRBJ1-6; 7 bases align to TRBD1. CDR1 LGHDT and CDR2 YNNKEL come from the germline V gene (reference sequence). The CDR3 has 16 amino acids. The ends lost 3 bases at V and 9 bases at J; junction bases unmatched: 11. In nucleotides, the CDR3 is TGTGCCAGCAGCCAGGGCGACAGGGAGCGGGGTTCACCCCTCCACTTT. Encoded protein: CASSQGDRERGSPLHF. Using reference TRBV3-1 and TRBJ1-6 for the parts outside the CDR3, the full variable domain is DTAVSQTPKYLVTQMGNDKSIKCEQNLGHDTMYWYKQDSKKFLKIMFSYNNKELIINETVPNRFSPKSPDKAHLNLHINSLELGDSAVYFCASSQGDRERGSPLHFGNGTRLTVT.

This clonotype was counted only a few times. The chain combines TRBV5-1 with TRBJ2-3; the match to TRBD2 covers 8 bases. V shed 5 bases and J 1 base; nucleotides not matched to a gene: 12. The CDR3 length is 17 residues. Germline CDR1 and CDR2: SGHRS and YFSETQ. CDR3 region: CASRFPSGGPGTDTQYF. In DNA form, the CDR3 reads TGCGCCAGCAGGTTTCCTTCGGGAGGGCCGGGCACAGATACGCAGTATTTT.

The genes are TRBV10-3 and TRBJ1-1, with a weak D call TRBD1 (5 bases). V was pared by 7 bases and J by 1 base, with 10 bases between. Per germline, CDR1 ENHRY and CDR2 SYGVKD. This CDR3 comprises 13 residues. CDR3 protein: CAIMTGGNTEAFF. CDR3 DNA: TGTGCCATCATGACTGGGGGGAACACTGAAGCTTTCTTT.

The chain joins TRBV12-3 or TRBV12-4 to TRBJ2-7; D uncertain. CDR3 length: 13 residues. With 5 bases removed from V and 3 bases from J, the gap between germline ends came to 11 bases. The CDR3 region has the DNA TGTGCCAGCAGTCTGATGTTGTACTACGAGCAGTACTTC. Amino acid sequence: CASSLMLYYEQYF.

This clonotype was counted a few times. This sequence joins TRBV15 and TRBJ1-4; D not resolved. CDR3 length: 13 residues. The germline V gene has CDR1 LNHNV and CDR2 YYDKDF (reference sequence). V lost 8 bases to trimming and J lost 1 base, with 8 bases between them. The CDR3 bases are TGTGCCACCGCCGTAGGAACTAATGAAAAACTGTTTTTT. This sequence encodes CATAVGTNEKLFF.